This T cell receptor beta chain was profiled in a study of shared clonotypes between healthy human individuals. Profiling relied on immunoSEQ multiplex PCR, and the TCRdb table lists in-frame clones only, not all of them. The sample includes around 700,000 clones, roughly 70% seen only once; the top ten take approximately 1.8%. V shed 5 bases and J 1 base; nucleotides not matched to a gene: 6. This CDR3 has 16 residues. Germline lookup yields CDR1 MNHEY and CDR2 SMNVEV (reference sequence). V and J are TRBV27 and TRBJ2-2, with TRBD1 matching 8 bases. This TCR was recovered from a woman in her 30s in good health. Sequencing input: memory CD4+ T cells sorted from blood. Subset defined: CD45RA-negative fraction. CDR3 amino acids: CASSPYRGMNTGELFF. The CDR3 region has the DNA TGTGCCAGCAGTCCCTACAGGGGGATGAACACCGGGGAGCTGTTTTTT.